A selection of T cell receptor beta chains follows, all from one sample in a study of blood T cell repertoires in COVID-19. Clones were read by immunoSEQ multiplex PCR, and TCRdb kept only the in-frame ones, dropping some. The repertoire holds 360,000 or so clones, with 75% to 90% as singletons. The sequenced sample was PBMCs or T cells enriched from blood (not recorded which). These receptor sequences come from a woman aged 45-65 years who had recovered from COVID-19. The CDR3 runs from the conserved cysteine through the conserved F or W. D genes are given only for firm matches. Where a row states a size, it is once, few, many or the class of an expanded clone; other rows omit it.

>TRBJ1-1|NA|TRBV3-1/TRBV3-2|NA
CASSQALRGASGAFF
TGTGCCAGCAGCCAAGCACTACGGGGGGCGTCCGGGGCTTTCTTT
>TRBJ1-3|NA|TRBV24-1|NA
CAVRQRNTIYF
TGTGCCGTCCGACAGCGAAACACCATATATTTT
>TRBJ2-1|TRBD1|TRBV7-9|once
CASSLIRQGTADNEQFF
TGTGCCAGCAGCTTAATCCGACAGGGGACGGCAGACAATGAGCAGTTCTTC
>TRBJ1-5|NA|TRBV25-1|few
CASSEHGNQPQHF
TGTGCCAGCAGTGAGCACGGGAATCAGCCCCAGCATTTT
>TRBJ1-2|NA|TRBV5-1|NA
CASSLVGGEVGGYTF
TGCGCCAGCAGCTTGGTAGGGGGAGAAGTCGGTGGCTACACCTTC
>TRBJ2-3|TRBD2|TRBV4-1|NA
CASSRASGSLDFITDTQYF
TGCGCCAGCAGCCGAGCTAGCGGGAGTTTGGATTTTATTACAGATACGCAGTATTTT
>TRBJ1-2|TRBD1|TRBV9|NA
CASSVDGRGLYGYTF
TGTGCCAGCAGCGTAGACGGCAGGGGGCTCTATGGCTACACCTTC
>TRBJ1-1|NA|TRBV11-3|NA
CASSLRTANTEAFF
TGTGCCAGCAGCTTGAGGACAGCCAACACTGAAGCTTTCTTT
>TRBJ2-1|NA|TRBV7-9|NA
CASSLVRALGDNEQFF
TGTGCCAGCAGCTTAGTCAGGGCACTGGGCGACAATGAGCAGTTCTTC
>TRBJ1-1|TRBD1|TRBV30|few
CAWSGGQANTEAFF
TGTGCCTGGTCTGGGGGACAGGCGAACACTGAAGCTTTCTTT
>TRBJ2-7|NA|TRBV3-1/TRBV3-2|NA
CASSFAGIYEQYF
TGTGCCAGCAGCTTTGCAGGGATCTACGAGCAGTACTTC
>TRBJ2-1|NA|TRBV19|NA
CASRGDSRNSYNEQFF
TGTGCCAGTAGGGGGGACTCCCGAAACTCCTACAATGAGCAGTTCTTC
>TRBJ2-3|NA|TRBV19|NA
CASSIIHREGTQYF
TGTGCCAGTAGTATCATCCACAGGGAGGGTACGCAGTATTTT
>TRBJ1-5|NA|TRBV4-2|few
CASSQKGGNQPQHF
TGTGCCAGCAGCCAGAAAGGGGGCAATCAGCCCCAGCATTTT
>TRBJ2-5|TRBD2|TRBV7-6|NA
CASSLGAGGIKETQYF
TGTGCCAGCAGCTTAGGTGCGGGAGGGATAAAAGAGACCCAGTACTTC
>TRBJ2-3|TRBD2|TRBV5-4|NA
CASSPRLAGGPASTQYF
TGTGCCAGCAGCCCAAGACTAGCGGGAGGGCCTGCTTCAACGCAGTATTTT
>TRBJ2-3|NA|TRBV7-2|once
CASSLEGGAPKGGRDTQYF
TGTGCCAGCAGCTTAGAGGGTGGCGCACCCAAAGGGGGTAGAGATACGCAGTATTTT
>TRBJ2-3|TRBD2|TRBV9|NA
CASSERTSLSTQYF
TGTGCCAGCAGCGAGAGGACTAGCTTGAGTACGCAGTATTTT
>TRBJ2-7|NA|TRBV3-1/TRBV3-2|NA
CASSHMTAKSSYEQYF
TGTGCCAGCAGCCACATGACTGCAAAAAGCTCCTACGAGCAGTACTTC
>TRBJ2-1|TRBD2|TRBV9|once
CASSAQVVTSGSSYNEQFF
TGTGCCAGCAGCGCCCAGGTAGTGACTAGCGGGAGCTCCTACAATGAGCAGTTCTTC